This TCR beta chain was captured by sequencing in a study of blood T cell repertoires in COVID-19. Looking at the study overall: T cells, B-cell-depleted T cells, or PBMCs supplied cDNA or gDNA.

Germline loops: CDR1 LNHDA, CDR2 SQIVND (reference sequence). V was trimmed by 9 bases and J by 6 bases, leaving 14 bases between them. This CDR3 has 12 amino acids. TCRdb's table, derived via immunoSEQ multiplex PCR, lists solely in-frame clones and lacks some. Of approximately 310,000 clones listed, roughly 91% are singletons. This clonotype was obtained from a man aged 50 to 59 with active or convalescent COVID-19. The chain employs TRBV19 and TRBJ1-1; D is possibly TRBD1 (6 bases). Sequenced material: peripheral blood. CDR3 loop: CASGQYGAEAFF. As DNA, the CDR3 is TGTGCCAGCGGACAGTACGGTGCTGAAGCTTTCTTT.